These 18 T cell receptor beta chains were all obtained from the same sample, sequenced in a study of Graves' ophthalmopathy and Graves' hyperthyroidism (dated by TCRdb to the late 2010s). For sequencing, an Illumina HiSeq 2000 was employed. For repertoire sequencing, the TCR beta CDR3 regions were amplified from RNA transcripts. The first round was an RT-PCR using HTBI primers with the Qiagen OneStep RT-PCR kit, and this first round was followed by a second-round multiplex PCR, then size selection and purification. TCRdb cleaned the public reads at Q25 with fastp, built clones with MiXCR and kept in-frame beta chains. Under each unique CDR3 protein, matching rows form one entry showing the most common genes and DNA. Present in this sample are about 740,000 distinct CDR3 sequences, approximately 40% of which were seen just once. The top ten clones comprise roughly 46% of the sample. The sample comprised peripheral blood. The receptors come from an adult man with Graves' ophthalmopathy.

This clonotype came up many times. The genes are TRBV2 and TRBJ2-5; TRBD2 aligns across 10 bases. Germline trimming cut 2 bases from V and 4 bases from J; bases unmatched to any gene: 13. Looked up from germline, CDR1 is SNHLY and CDR2 is FYNNEI. The CDR3 is made up of 18 amino acids. CDR3 region: CASSEFSPSSGSGETQYF. The DNA of the CDR3 is TGTGCCAGCAGTGAATTTTCGCCCTCTAGCGGGAGTGGAGAGACCCAGTACTTC.

V and J are TRBV20-1 and TRBJ1-1, with D possibly matching TRBD1 (5 bases). CDR3 length equals 14 residues. The germline CDR1 and CDR2 sequences are DFQATT and SNEGSKA (reference sequence). The V gene lost 5 bases and the J gene lost 4 bases, with 17 bases spanning the gap. The CDR3 DNA sequence: TGCAGTGCTGACGAACAGGTCGAGGGCACTGAAGCTTTCTTT. Translated, it gives CSADEQVEGTEAFF.

This chain connects TRBV4-3 to TRBJ2-7, with a weak D call TRBD2 (6 bases). The V gene lost 1 base and the J gene lost 7 bases, with 17 bases spanning the gap. The V gene's germline CDR1 is LGHNA and CDR2 YSLEER. The CDR3 spans 15 residues. CDR3 nucleotides: TGCGCCAGCAGCCAAGTCTTCTCGCGGGGTGATGAGCAGTACTTC. This translates into CASSQVFSRGDEQYF.

To note about this clonotype: A clone one base away is much larger, so this may be a read error. This chain uses TRBV10-3 with TRBJ2-5; D ambiguous. V was pared by 5 bases and J by 7 bases, with 8 bases between. CDR3 length: 11 amino acids. Germline CDR1 and CDR2: ENHRY and SYGVKD. CDR3 nucleotides: TGTGCCATCAGTTATTGGCTGACCCAGTACTTC. Amino acid sequence: CAISYWLTQYF.

This clonotype was detected many times. V is TRBV7-9 and J is TRBJ2-6; D is perhaps TRBD1 or TRBD2 (5 bases each). Germline-derived CDR1 and CDR2 are SEHNR and FQNEAQ (reference sequence). The CDR3 spans 16 residues. V was clipped by 3 bases and J by 3 bases, with 12 bases between them. The CDR3 reads CASSLVGTLGANVLTF. Here the CDR3 DNA reads TGTGCCAGCAGCTTGGTGGGGACCCTTGGGGCCAACGTCCTGACTTTC.

The V and J genes are TRBV25-1 and TRBJ1-2; the D gene is possibly TRBD1 (5 bases). Trimming cost V 5 bases and J 7 bases, with 14 bases left between them. CDR1 and CDR2 from the germline V gene are MGHDK and SYGVNS. The CDR3 is 13 residues long. CDR3 sequence: CASSFQGRGGYTF. The CDR3 bases are TGTGCCAGCAGTTTCCAGGGTCGTGGTGGCTACACCTTC.

This clonotype showed up many times. The chain carries TRBV9 and TRBJ1-1; D is possibly TRBD1 (5 bases). V lost 0 bases to trimming and J lost 1 base, with 10 bases between them. Germline loops: CDR1 SGDLS, CDR2 YYNGEE. The CDR3 runs 15 residues. The CDR3 sequence: CASSVGGRPNTEAFF. The DNA for the CDR3 is TGTGCCAGCAGCGTAGGGGGCAGGCCGAACACTGAAGCTTTCTTT.

This clonotype was found many times. A junction end diverges from the germline sequence, so it may reflect a read error. CDR3 in amino acids: CASSPLLGRETQYF. CDR3 coding DNA: TGTGCTAGCAGTCCACTCTTGGGACGAGAGACCCAGTACTTC. This chain uses TRBV7-7 with TRBJ2-5; D might be TRBD1 or TRBD2, each matching 5 bases. The germline CDR1 and CDR2 sequences are SSHAT and FNYEAQ (reference sequence). CDR3 length: 14 amino acids.

The chain employs TRBV12-3 or TRBV12-4 and TRBJ1-6, with 7 bases fitting TRBD1. The CDR3 totals 16 residues. Unmatched junction bases numbered 11, after V lost 5 bases and J lost 7 bases. The CDR3, as DNA: TGTGCCAGCAGTCAACGACAGGGCGGAGGGAATTCACCCCTCCACTTT. Translated: CASSQRQGGGNSPLHF.

The CDR3: CASSSLQGYGYTF. CDR3 DNA sequence: TGTGCCAGCAGTTCACTACAGGGGTATGGCTACACCTTC. The rearrangement links TRBV12-3 or TRBV12-4 to TRBJ1-2, with 7 bases that match TRBD1. V gave up 4 bases and J gave up 5 bases; unmatched junction bases: 4. The CDR3 totals 13 residues.

V gene TRBV7-2 combines with J gene TRBJ2-2; D uncertain. V was pared by 2 bases and J by 5 bases, with 6 bases between. CDR1 and CDR2 (germline): SGHTA, FQGNSA. This CDR3 is built from 13 residues. The CDR3 bases are TGTGCCAGCAGCTTAATAGTTACCGGGGAGCTGTTTTTT. This gives the protein CASSLIVTGELFF.

The chain recombines TRBV29-1 with TRBJ2-7, with 9 bases aligning to TRBD1. This CDR3 is built from 13 residues. Trimming cost V 2 bases and J 3 bases; bases outside gene matches: 2. In germline, CDR1 is SQVTM, CDR2 ANQGSEA. CDR3 residues: CSVERQGGYEQYF. In nucleotides, the CDR3 is TGCAGCGTTGAACGACAGGGGGGCTACGAGCAGTACTTC.

The chain joins TRBV24-1 to TRBJ2-5; 10 nucleotides match TRBD1. J gave up 9 bases and V 4 bases, and 7 bases lay outside the gene matches. The V gene's germline CDR1 is KGHDR and CDR2 SFDVKD. This CDR3 has 14 residues. CDR3 in amino acids: CATSDPGTGEPQYF. The CDR3 nucleotides read TGTGCCACCAGTGACCCAGGGACAGGGGAACCCCAGTACTTC.

This clonotype was detected a few times. The chain employs TRBV5-1 and TRBJ1-3; D is possibly TRBD1 (5 bases). In germline, CDR1 is SGHRS, CDR2 YFSETQ. V gave up 4 bases and J gave up 0 bases, with 11 bases separating them. The CDR3 is made up of 15 amino acids. The DNA of the CDR3 is TGCGCCAGCAGCCAGGACACGAGCTCTGGAAACACCATATATTTT. As protein: CASSQDTSSGNTIYF. Variable domain in full (rest from reference TRBV5-1 and TRBJ1-3): KAGVTQTPRYLIKTRGQQVTLSCSPISGHRSVSWYQQTPGQGLQFLFEYFSETQRNKGNFPGRFSGRQFSNSRSEMNVSTLELGDSALYLCASSQDTSSGNTIYFGEGSWLTVV.

The rearrangement links TRBV10-3 to TRBJ1-1; 7 nucleotides line up with TRBD1. Germline V gives CDR1 ENHRY, CDR2 SYGVKD. J was trimmed by 1 base and V by 10 bases; bases with no gene match: 12. The CDR3 is made up of 15 amino acids. The CDR3, as DNA: TGTGCCAGCTCACCACAACGGACAGGGAACACTGAAGCTTTCTTT. This encodes CASSPQRTGNTEAFF.

Remarks on this clonotype: The junction departs from germline at one end; a sequencing error may be responsible. The rearrangement uses TRBV7-2 and TRBJ1-1; the D is unclear. From germline, CDR1 is SGHTA and CDR2 FQGNSA. The CDR3 length is 14 residues. This chain's CDR3 is CASSLRIDYTAAFF. As DNA, the CDR3 is TGTGCCAGCAGCTTACGGATAGATTATACTGCAGCTTTCTTT.

The CDR3 sequence is CASSPRVGQNSPLHF. The CDR3 region has the DNA TGTGCCAGCAGCCCCCGGGTCGGCCAGAATTCACCCCTCCACTTT. The V and J genes are TRBV7-9 and TRBJ1-6, with D hard to call. Trimming took 5 bases from V and 7 from J, leaving 15 bases between them. The length of the CDR3 is 15 residues. Germline CDR1 reads SEHNR; CDR2 reads FQNEAQ (reference sequence).

Notes on this clonotype: One base away lies a much larger clone, so this may be a sequencing read error. V and J are TRBV7-8 and TRBJ2-7, with 15 nucleotides matching TRBD2. The V segment lost 6 bases and the J segment 10 bases; nucleotides outside the gene matches: 10. Germline V gene lookup returns CDR1 SGHVS and CDR2 FQNEAQ. This CDR3 is built from 15 residues. In nucleotides, the CDR3 is TGTGCCAGCAGTGATGCCGGACTAGCGGGGGGGCCACAGTACTTC. Protein product: CASSDAGLAGGPQYF. The complete variable domain, with remaining parts taken from reference TRBV7-8 and TRBJ2-7, reads GAGVSQSPRYKVAKRGQDVALRCDPISGHVSLFWYQQALGQGPEFLTYFQNEAQLDKSGLPSDRFFAERPEGSVSTLKIQRTQQEDSAVYLCASSDAGLAGGPQYFGPGTRLTVT.